This record looks at one T cell receptor (beta chain) sequence and its context. Investigators reverse transcribed all isolated RNA, so they sequenced expressed TCRB transcripts. Some clones are missing from TCRdb's copy, which holds only in-frame ones; the method was immunoSEQ multiplex PCR. The top ten clones hold about 1.4% of a sample with 130,000 to 150,000 clones, around 7% of them seen once. This record comes from a study of beta chain features in type 1 diabetes. There was one heparinised blood draw per donor, averaging roughly 0.12 L. Each of the CD4+ naive, central memory, regulatory and stem cell-like memory populations was sorted via CD45RO/CCR7/CD25/CD127/CD95/CD27. CDR3 length: 11 amino acids. The germline V gene encodes CDR1 SGHAT and CDR2 FQNNGV. The germline V and J ends were trimmed by 2 bases and 9 bases, with 5 bases remaining between them.

The sequence was obtained from a woman aged 25-40 years in good health. Material: central memory CD4+ T cells from blood. This sequence joins TRBV11-2 and TRBJ2-1, with D uncertain. The CDR3 DNA reads TGTGCCAGCAGCTTATCTCGTGAGCAGTTCTTC. It translates to CASSLSREQFF.